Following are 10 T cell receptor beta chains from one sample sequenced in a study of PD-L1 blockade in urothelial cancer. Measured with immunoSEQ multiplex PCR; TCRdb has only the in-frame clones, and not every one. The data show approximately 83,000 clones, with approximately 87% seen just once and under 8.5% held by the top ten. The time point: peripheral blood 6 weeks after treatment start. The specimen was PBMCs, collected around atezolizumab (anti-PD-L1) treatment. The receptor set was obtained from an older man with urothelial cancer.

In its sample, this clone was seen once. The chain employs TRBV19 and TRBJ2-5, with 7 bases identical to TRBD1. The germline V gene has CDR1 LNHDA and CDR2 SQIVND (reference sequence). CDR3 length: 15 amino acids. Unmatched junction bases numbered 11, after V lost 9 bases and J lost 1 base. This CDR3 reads CARGPRDSPQETQYF. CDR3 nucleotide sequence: TGTGCCAGGGGCCCCCGGGACAGCCCCCAAGAGACCCAGTACTTC.

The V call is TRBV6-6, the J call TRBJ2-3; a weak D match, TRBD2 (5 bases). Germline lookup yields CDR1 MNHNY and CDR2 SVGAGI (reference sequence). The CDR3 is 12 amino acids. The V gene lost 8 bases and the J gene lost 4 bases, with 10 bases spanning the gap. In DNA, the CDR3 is TGTGCCAGCCAGGCGGGCCCAGATACGCAGTATTTT. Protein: CASQAGPDTQYF.

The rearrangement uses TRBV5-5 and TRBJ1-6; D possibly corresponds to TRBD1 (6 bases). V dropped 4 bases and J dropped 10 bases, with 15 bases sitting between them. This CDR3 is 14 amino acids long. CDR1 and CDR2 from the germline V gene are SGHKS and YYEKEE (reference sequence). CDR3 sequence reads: CASSTYRDSSPLHF. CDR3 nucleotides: TGTGCCAGCAGCACCTACAGGGATAGCTCACCCCTCCACTTT.

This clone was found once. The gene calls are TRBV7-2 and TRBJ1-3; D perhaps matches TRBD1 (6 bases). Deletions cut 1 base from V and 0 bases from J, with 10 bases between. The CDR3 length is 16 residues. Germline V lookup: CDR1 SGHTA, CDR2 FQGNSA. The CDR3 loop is CASSLEGGSSGNTIYF. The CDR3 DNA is TGTGCCAGCAGCTTAGAGGGGGGGAGCTCTGGAAACACCATATATTTT.

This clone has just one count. The CDR3 loop reads CASSERGQGSAEAFF. In DNA form, the CDR3 reads TGTGCCAGCAGTGAACGGGGACAGGGTAGCGCTGAAGCTTTCTTT. V and J are TRBV6-1 and TRBJ1-1, with 9 bases aligning to TRBD1. Trimming at V came to 2 bases and at J to 6 bases, leaving 7 bases not matched to a gene. The germline V gene encodes CDR1 MNHNS and CDR2 SASEGT. CDR3 length: 15 residues.

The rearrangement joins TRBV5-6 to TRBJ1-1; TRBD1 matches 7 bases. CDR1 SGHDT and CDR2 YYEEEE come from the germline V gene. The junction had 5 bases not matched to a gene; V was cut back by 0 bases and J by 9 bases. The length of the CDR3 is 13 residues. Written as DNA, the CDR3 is TGTGCCAGCAGCTTGGCGGGACAGCAAAAAGCTTTCTTT. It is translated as CASSLAGQQKAFF.

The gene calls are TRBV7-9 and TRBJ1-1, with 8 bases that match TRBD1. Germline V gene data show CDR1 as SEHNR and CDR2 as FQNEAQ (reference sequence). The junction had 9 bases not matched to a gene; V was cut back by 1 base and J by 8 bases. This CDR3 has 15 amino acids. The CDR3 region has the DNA TGTGCCAGCAGCTTAGGAGGACAGGGTGCCCGGGAAGCTTTCTTT. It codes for CASSLGGQGAREAFF.

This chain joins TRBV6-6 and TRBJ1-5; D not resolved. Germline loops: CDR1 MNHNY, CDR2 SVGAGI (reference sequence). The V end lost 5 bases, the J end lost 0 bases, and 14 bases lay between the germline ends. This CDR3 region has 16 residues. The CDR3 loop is CASSPRRGDSNQPQHF. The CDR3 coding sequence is TGTGCCAGCAGTCCCCGTCGCGGAGATAGCAATCAGCCCCAGCATTTT.

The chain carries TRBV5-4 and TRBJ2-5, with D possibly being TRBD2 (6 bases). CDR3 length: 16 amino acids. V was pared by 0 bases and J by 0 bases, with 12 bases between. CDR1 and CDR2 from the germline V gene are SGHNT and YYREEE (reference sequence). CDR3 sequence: CASSLEDYSYQETQYF. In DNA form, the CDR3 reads TGTGCCAGCAGCTTGGAGGACTACTCTTACCAAGAGACCCAGTACTTC. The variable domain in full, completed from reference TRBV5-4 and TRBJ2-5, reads ETGVTQSPTHLIKTRGQQVTLRCSSQSGHNTVSWYQQALGQGPQFIFQYYREEENGRGNFPPRFSGLQFPNYSSELNVNALELDDSALYLCASSLEDYSYQETQYFGPGTRLLVL.

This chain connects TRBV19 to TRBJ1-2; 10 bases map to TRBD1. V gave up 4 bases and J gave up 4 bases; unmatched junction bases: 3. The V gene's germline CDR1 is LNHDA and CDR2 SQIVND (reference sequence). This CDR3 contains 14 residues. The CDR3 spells CASSRRQGAYGYTF. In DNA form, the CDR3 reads TGTGCCAGTAGTAGAAGACAGGGGGCCTATGGCTACACCTTC.